The 11 T cell receptor beta chains below were found in one sample sequenced in a study of shared clonotypes between healthy human individuals. TCRdb keeps only in-frame clones here, not all; method: immunoSEQ multiplex PCR. The sample lists hundreds of thousands of clones; around 78% were seen once. Sequencing was carried out using PBMCs. These receptors were taken from a woman between 35 and 50 years old in good health. Some clones in this sample may be carry-over from other donors' samples.

The sample holds one count of this clone. The rearrangement uses TRBV6-1 and TRBJ1-2; a weak D match, TRBD1 (5 bases). CDR3 length equals 13 residues. Germline V gene lookup returns CDR1 MNHNS and CDR2 SASEGT. Trimming cost V 1 base and J 6 bases, with 9 bases left between them. The CDR3 sequence is CASSEVAGNGYTF. CDR3 nucleotide sequence: TGTGCCAGCAGTGAAGTGGCAGGGAATGGCTACACCTTC.

This clone was recorded at least ten times. The genes are TRBV4-1 and TRBJ2-1; D call uncertain. V lost 6 bases, J lost 3 bases, and 3 bases lay in between. The CDR3 is made up of 11 amino acids. Germline V CDR1 and CDR2: MGHRA, YSYEKL. The CDR3 spells CASSYYNEQFF. Written as DNA, the CDR3 is TGCGCCAGCAGTTACTACAATGAGCAGTTCTTC.

This chain joins TRBV5-1 and TRBJ2-7, with D perhaps TRBD2 (5 bases). V lost 4 bases, J lost 2 bases, and 19 bases lay in between. CDR1 SGHRS and CDR2 YFSETQ come from the germline V gene. The CDR3 has 16 amino acids. This CDR3 reads CASSPTPGLGAYEQYF. In DNA, the CDR3 is TGCGCCAGCAGCCCAACCCCGGGGTTGGGAGCCTACGAGCAGTACTTC.

This clone was detected a few times. This rearrangement joins TRBV4-3 to TRBJ2-1, with TRBD1 identical over 8 bases. Trimming cost V 4 bases and J 8 bases; bases outside gene matches: 10. Germline V lookup: CDR1 LGHNA, CDR2 YSLEER. This CDR3 contains 15 residues. The CDR3 DNA reads as TGCGCCAGCAGCCTCAGAGGACAGGGTGGATATGAGCAGTTCTTC. This gives the protein CASSLRGQGGYEQFF.

V is TRBV7-8 and J is TRBJ1-1; TRBD1 is a possible D gene (6 bases). Trimming took off 6 bases at V and 4 bases at J, with 15 bases between the two ends. The germline V gene encodes CDR1 SGHVS and CDR2 FQNEAQ. This CDR3 region has 14 residues. DNA of the CDR3: TGTGCCAGCAGTTGGCAAACAGGGAGCACTGAAGCTTTCTTT. It codes for CASSWQTGSTEAFF. Drawing the rest from reference TRBV7-8 and TRBJ1-1, the complete variable domain is GAGVSQSPRYKVAKRGQDVALRCDPISGHVSLFWYQQALGQGPEFLTYFQNEAQLDKSGLPSDRFFAERPEGSVSTLKIQRTQQEDSAVYLCASSWQTGSTEAFFGQGTRLTVV.

The CDR3 region is CATYRTSGRAGGEQYF. CDR3 sequence (DNA): TGTGCCACCTACCGGACTAGCGGGAGGGCCGGTGGAGAGCAGTACTTC. The V and J genes are TRBV5-6 and TRBJ2-7; TRBD2 matches 15 bases. This CDR3 has 16 amino acids. The germline V gene encodes CDR1 SGHDT and CDR2 YYEEEE. J was trimmed by 7 bases and V by 9 bases; bases with no gene match: 14.

V and J are TRBV18 and TRBJ2-6; D ambiguous. Trimming removed 3 bases at V and 2 bases at J, with 14 bases between. The CDR3 covers 17 residues. Germline CDR1 KGHSH, CDR2 LQKENI. CDR3: CASSPRPRETGANVLTF. The DNA of the CDR3 is TGTGCCAGCTCACCGCGGCCAAGAGAGACTGGGGCCAACGTCCTGACTTTC.

The chain is built from TRBV28 and TRBJ1-5, with a weak D call TRBD1 (6 bases). The CDR3 loop spans 12 amino acids. From germline, CDR1 is MDHEN and CDR2 SYDVKM. Trimming removed 7 bases at V and 5 bases at J, with 9 bases between. CDR3 sequence (DNA): TGTGCCAGCACAGGACAGTATCAGCCCCAGCATTTT. It specifies CASTGQYQPQHF. The variable domain in full, with the rest retrieved from reference TRBV28 and TRBJ1-5, is DVKVTQSSRYLVKRTGEKVFLECVQDMDHENMFWYRQDPGLGLRLIYFSYDVKMKEKGDIPEGYSVSREKKERFSLILESASTNQTSMYLCASTGQYQPQHFGDGTRLSIL.

The rearrangement joins TRBV5-1 to TRBJ2-3; maybe TRBD1 (5 bases). The CDR3 extends over 15 amino acids. CDR1 and CDR2 from the germline V gene are SGHRS and YFSETQ. V was trimmed by 4 bases and J by 4 bases, leaving 16 bases between them. The CDR3 sequence: CASSTGQGGSDTQYF. In DNA form, the CDR3 reads TGCGCCAGCAGCACCGGGCAGGGCGGTTCAGATACGCAGTATTTT.

The chain employs TRBV9 and TRBJ1-3; D is unclear. Germline values: CDR1 SGDLS, CDR2 YYNGEE. The CDR3 contains 12 residues. V was trimmed by 0 bases and J by 7 bases, leaving 5 bases between them. The CDR3, as DNA: TGTGCCAGCAGCGTAGACCGGAACACCATATATTTT. Protein product: CASSVDRNTIYF. Full variable domain (rest looked up from reference TRBV9 and TRBJ1-3): DSGVTQTPKHLITATGQRVTLRCSPRSGDLSVYWYQQSLDQGLQFLIQYYNGEERAKGNILERFSAQQFPDLHSELNLSSLELGDSALYFCASSVDRNTIYFGEGSWLTVV.

CDR3 in amino acids: CASSLAWGYGENTEAFF. The CDR3 bases are TGTGCCAGCAGCTTGGCTTGGGGGTACGGGGAGAACACTGAAGCTTTCTTT. The gene calls are TRBV5-6 and TRBJ1-1; perhaps TRBD1 as D (5 bases). Germline values: CDR1 SGHDT, CDR2 YYEEEE. V lost 0 bases and J 1 base, leaving 16 bases between the germline ends. The CDR3 totals 17 residues.